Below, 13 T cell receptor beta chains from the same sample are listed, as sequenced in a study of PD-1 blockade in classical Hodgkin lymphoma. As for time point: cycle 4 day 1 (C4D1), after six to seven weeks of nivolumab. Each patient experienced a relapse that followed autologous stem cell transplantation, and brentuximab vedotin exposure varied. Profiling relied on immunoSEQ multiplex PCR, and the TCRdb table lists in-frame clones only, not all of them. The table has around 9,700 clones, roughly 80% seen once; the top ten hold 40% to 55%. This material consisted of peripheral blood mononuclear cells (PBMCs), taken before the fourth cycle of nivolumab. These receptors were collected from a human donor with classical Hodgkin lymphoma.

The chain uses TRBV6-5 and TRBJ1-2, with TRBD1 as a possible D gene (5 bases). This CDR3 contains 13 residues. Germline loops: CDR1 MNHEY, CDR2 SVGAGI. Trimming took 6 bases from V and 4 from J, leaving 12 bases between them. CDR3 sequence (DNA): TGTGCCAGCAGGCCGACAGAGCTCTATGGCTACACCTTC. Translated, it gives CASRPTELYGYTF.

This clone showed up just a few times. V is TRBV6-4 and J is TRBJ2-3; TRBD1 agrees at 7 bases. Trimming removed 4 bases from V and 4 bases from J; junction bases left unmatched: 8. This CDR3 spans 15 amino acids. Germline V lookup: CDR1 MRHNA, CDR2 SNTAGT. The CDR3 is CASSVETGQSDTQYF. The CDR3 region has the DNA TGTGCCAGCAGTGTCGAAACGGGACAGTCAGATACGCAGTATTTT.

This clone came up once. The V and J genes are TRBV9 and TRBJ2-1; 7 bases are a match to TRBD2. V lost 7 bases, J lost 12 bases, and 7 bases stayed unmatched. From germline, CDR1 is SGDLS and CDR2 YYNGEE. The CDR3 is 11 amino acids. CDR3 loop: CASGLAGGQFF. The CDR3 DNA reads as TGTGCCAGCGGTTTAGCGGGTGGGCAGTTCTTC.

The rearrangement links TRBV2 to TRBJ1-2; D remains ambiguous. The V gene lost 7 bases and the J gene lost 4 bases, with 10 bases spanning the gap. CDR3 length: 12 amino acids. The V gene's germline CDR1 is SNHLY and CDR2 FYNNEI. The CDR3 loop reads CASKVLTYGYTF. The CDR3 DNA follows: TGTGCCAGCAAGGTACTTACCTATGGCTACACCTTC.

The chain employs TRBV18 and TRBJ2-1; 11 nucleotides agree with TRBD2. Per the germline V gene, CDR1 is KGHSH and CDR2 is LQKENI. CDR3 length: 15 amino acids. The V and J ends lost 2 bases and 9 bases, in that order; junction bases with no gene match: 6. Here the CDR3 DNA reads TGTGCCAGCTCACCAATAGCGGGAGGGCCGAGTGAGCAGTTCTTC. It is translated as CASSPIAGGPSEQFF.

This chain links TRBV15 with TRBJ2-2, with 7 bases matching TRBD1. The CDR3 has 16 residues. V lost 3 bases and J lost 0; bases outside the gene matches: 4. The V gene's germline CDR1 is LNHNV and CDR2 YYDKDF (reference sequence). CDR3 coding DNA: TGTGCCACCAGCAGCCGGGACAGCGCGAACACCGGGGAGCTGTTTTTT. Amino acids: CATSSRDSANTGELFF.

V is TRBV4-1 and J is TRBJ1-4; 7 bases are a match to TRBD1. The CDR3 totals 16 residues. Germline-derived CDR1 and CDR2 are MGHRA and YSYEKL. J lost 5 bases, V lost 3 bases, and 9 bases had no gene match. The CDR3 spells CASSQVPGTVNEKLFF. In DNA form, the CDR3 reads TGCGCCAGCAGCCAGGTCCCCGGGACAGTAAATGAAAAACTGTTTTTT.

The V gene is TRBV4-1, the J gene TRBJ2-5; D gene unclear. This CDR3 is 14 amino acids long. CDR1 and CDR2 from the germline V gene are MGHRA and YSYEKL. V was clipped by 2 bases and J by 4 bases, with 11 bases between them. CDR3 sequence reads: CASSQWQVGETQYF. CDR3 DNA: TGCGCCAGCAGCCAATGGCAGGTCGGAGAGACCCAGTACTTC.

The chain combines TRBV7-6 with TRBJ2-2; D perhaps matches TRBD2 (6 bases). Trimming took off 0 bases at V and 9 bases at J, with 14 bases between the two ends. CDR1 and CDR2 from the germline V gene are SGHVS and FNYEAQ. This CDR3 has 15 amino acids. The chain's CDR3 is CASSLAWTTSWELFF. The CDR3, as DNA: TGTGCCAGCAGCTTAGCGTGGACTACCTCGTGGGAGCTGTTTTTT.

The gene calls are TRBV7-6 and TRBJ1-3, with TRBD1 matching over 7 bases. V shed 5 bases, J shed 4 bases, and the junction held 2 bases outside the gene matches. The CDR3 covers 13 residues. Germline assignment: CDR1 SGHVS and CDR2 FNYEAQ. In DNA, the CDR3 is TGTGCCAGCAGCCAGGGACAGGGAAACACCATATATTTT. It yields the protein CASSQGQGNTIYF.

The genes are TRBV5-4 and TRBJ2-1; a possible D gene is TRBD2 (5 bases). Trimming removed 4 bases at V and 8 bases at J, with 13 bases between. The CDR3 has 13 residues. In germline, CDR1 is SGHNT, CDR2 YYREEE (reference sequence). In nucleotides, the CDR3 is TGTGCCAGCAGCGACCCAATACTAGATGAGCAGTTCTTC. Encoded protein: CASSDPILDEQFF.

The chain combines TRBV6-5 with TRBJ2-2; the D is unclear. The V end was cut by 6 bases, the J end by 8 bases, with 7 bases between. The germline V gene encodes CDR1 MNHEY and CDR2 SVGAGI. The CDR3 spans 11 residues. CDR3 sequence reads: CASRQTGELFF. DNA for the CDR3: TGTGCCAGCAGGCAAACAGGGGAGCTGTTTTTT.

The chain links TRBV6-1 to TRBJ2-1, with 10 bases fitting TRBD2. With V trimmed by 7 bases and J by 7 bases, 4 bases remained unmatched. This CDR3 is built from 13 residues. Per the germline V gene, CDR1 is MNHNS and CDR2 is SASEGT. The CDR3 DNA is TGTGCCAGCAAGGCTAGCGGGAGTAATGAGCAGTTCTTC. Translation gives CASKASGSNEQFF.